The rows below give T cell receptor beta chains drawn from one sample of a study of T cell responses to AZD1222 COVID-19 vaccine. This table comes from immunoSEQ multiplex PCR, and its TCRdb copy is limited to in-frame clones, with some not included. This table holds 95,000 to 150,000 clones, 85% to 90% found once. Sequenced material: peripheral blood, taken on day 0 of AZD1222 vaccination. The origin of the receptors is an adult in good health. The CDR3 runs from the conserved cysteine through the conserved F or W. D genes are given only for firm matches. A clone size is listed for some rows: how often the clone was seen (once, few, many), or a class if it is expanded.

V	D	size	J	CDR3	DNA
TRBV19	-	-	TRBJ1-5	CASSIEGSGFIRPQHF	TGTGCCAGTAGTATAGAAGGTTCGGGGTTTATTCGCCCCCAGCATTTT
TRBV27	-	-	TRBJ1-5	CASSLSVDQPQHF	TGTGCCAGCAGTTTATCGGTTGATCAGCCCCAGCATTTT
TRBV7-2	-	-	TRBJ2-2	CASSPLGLATTGELFF	TGTGCCAGCAGTCCTCTTGGGCTAGCGACCACCGGGGAGCTGTTTTTT
TRBV7-9	-	-	TRBJ1-6	CASSLFGETPLHF	TGTGCCAGCAGCTTATTTGGCGAGACACCCCTCCACTTT
TRBV2	TRBD2	once	TRBJ2-1	CASSAGTSGNEQFF	TGTGCCAGCAGTGCCGGGACTAGTGGGAATGAGCAGTTCTTC
TRBV19	-	-	TRBJ1-6	CASHPRARKNSPLHF	TGTGCCAGTCATCCGAGGGCCAGGAAAAATTCACCCCTCCACTTT
TRBV28	TRBD2	-	TRBJ2-7	CASSLSGGRAYEQYF	TGTGCCAGCAGTTTGAGCGGGGGAAGGGCCTACGAGCAGTACTTC
TRBV6-5	-	-	TRBJ2-7	CASSYSTVREQYF	TGTGCCAGCAGTTACTCGACGGTCCGCGAGCAGTACTTC
TRBV6-1	-	-	TRBJ2-7	CASSEINDPSSYEQYF	TGTGCCAGCAGTGAAATCAACGACCCGAGCTCCTACGAGCAGTACTTC
TRBV5-1	TRBD1	-	TRBJ2-7	CASSSGTGGRYEQYF	TGCGCCAGCAGCTCCGGGACAGGGGGCAGGTACGAGCAGTACTTC
TRBV19	-	-	TRBJ2-5	CASSIMAGQETQYF	TGTGCCAGTAGTATCATGGCAGGCCAAGAGACCCAGTACTTC
TRBV2	TRBD2	-	TRBJ2-1	CASSETGLSYNEQFF	TGTGCCAGCAGTGAAACGGGACTATCCTACAATGAGCAGTTCTTC
TRBV7-9	-	-	TRBJ1-4	CASSVQGPEEKLFF	TGTGCCAGCAGCGTCCAGGGGCCGGAGGAAAAACTGTTTTTT
TRBV2	-	-	TRBJ1-4	CASSAQGNEKLFF	TGTGCCAGCAGTGCGCAGGGGAATGAAAAACTGTTTTTT
TRBV3-1/TRBV3-2	-	-	TRBJ2-1	CASSQLVYEQFF	TGTGCCAGCAGCCAACTAGTCTATGAGCAGTTCTTC
TRBV30	-	-	TRBJ1-3	CAWSGGSRSGNTIYF	TGTGCCTGGAGTGGGGGATCTCGCTCTGGAAACACCATATATTTT
TRBV19	TRBD1	-	TRBJ2-7	CASRTGGTYEQYF	TGTGCCAGTAGGACAGGGGGGACCTACGAGCAGTACTTC
TRBV3-1/TRBV3-2	TRBD2	-	TRBJ2-1	CASSALAGAYNEQFF	TGTGCCAGCAGCGCACTAGCGGGAGCGTACAATGAGCAGTTCTTC
TRBV5-1	-	-	TRBJ2-2	CASSSDSYTGELFF	TGCGCCAGCAGCTCGGACTCCTACACCGGGGAGCTGTTTTTT
TRBV11-2	-	once	TRBJ1-1	CASSFLQYTEAFF	TGTGCCAGCAGCTTTTTACAGTACACTGAAGCTTTCTTT
TRBV19	TRBD1	-	TRBJ1-4	CASSYIQGENEKLFF	TGTGCCAGTAGTTACATACAGGGGGAAAATGAAAAACTGTTTTTT
TRBV19	-	-	TRBJ1-1	CASRVRNTEAFF	TGTGCCAGCAGGGTTCGGAACACTGAAGCTTTCTTT
TRBV7-8	-	-	TRBJ1-1	CASSSGTPEAFF	TGTGCCAGCAGCTCCGGGACACCTGAAGCTTTCTTT
TRBV28	-	medium-sized	TRBJ1-5	CASSLTRYNQPQHF	TGTGCCAGCAGTTTAACCCGGTACAATCAGCCCCAGCATTTT
TRBV6-5	-	-	TRBJ1-3	CASSLDGGTGNTIYF	TGTGCCAGCTCCCTAGATGGGGGAACGGGAAACACCATATATTTT
TRBV5-5	-	-	TRBJ2-4	CASSQTDWYGPYGIQYF	TGTGCCAGCAGCCAAACGGACTGGTATGGCCCGTACGGGATTCAGTACTTC
TRBV5-1	TRBD1	-	TRBJ2-3	CASSFGGQGRESYF	TGCGCCAGCAGCTTTGGGGGACAGGGACGCGAGTCGTATTTT
TRBV5-6	-	-	TRBJ1-2	CASSFYRYPASYTF	TGTGCCAGCAGCTTTTACAGATACCCAGCGAGCTACACCTTC